These T cell receptor beta chains were read from a single sample in a study of blood T cell repertoires in COVID-19. Only in-frame clones appear in the TCRdb table, and some are missing; sequencing was by immunoSEQ multiplex PCR. The repertoire holds roughly 200,000 clones, with roughly 85% as singletons. Sequenced: peripheral blood. These receptors originate from a woman in her sixties or seventies with acute or convalescent COVID-19. Both conserved end residues are part of each CDR3. D genes are given only for firm matches. A clone size is listed for some rows: how often the clone was seen (once, few, many), or a class if it is expanded.

TRBJ2-3 TRBV6-2/TRBV6-3 . . 15 TGTGCCAGCAGTCCCGGAGGGGCTAGCACAGATACGCAGTATTTT CASSPGGASTDTQYF
TRBJ1-2 TRBV7-8 . . 13 TGTGCCAGCAGCTTCGGGGGGGCGGCTGGCTACACCTTC CASSFGGAAGYTF
TRBJ1-2 TRBV5-4 . TRBD1 14 TGTGCCAGCAGCCCGGGACAGGGGAGCTATGGCTACACCTTC CASSPGQGSYGYTF
TRBJ1-2 TRBV7-9 . . 14 TGTGCCAGCAGCTTGGATGGTGACCTAGGTGGCTACACCTTC CASSLDGDLGGYTF
TRBJ2-1 TRBV12-3/TRBV12-4 . . 12 TGTGCCAGCAGTTTTGGGAGGAATGAGCAGTTCTTC CASSFGRNEQFF
TRBJ1-1 TRBV9 . . 14 TGTGCCAGCAGCGTAGCTCCGACAGACACTGAAGCTTTCTTT CASSVAPTDTEAFF
TRBJ2-7 TRBV28 . TRBD1 13 TGTGCCAGCAGTTCCGGACAGGGCTACGAGCAGTACTTC CASSSGQGYEQYF
TRBJ2-7 TRBV7-8 . . 16 TGTGCCAGCAGCTTAGCCACAGGAGGGTCCCTCTACGAGCAGTACTTC CASSLATGGSLYEQYF
TRBJ2-1 TRBV7-3 . . 13 TGTGCCAGCAGCCCCGGGGAGTGGAATGAGCAGTTCTTC CASSPGEWNEQFF
TRBJ2-2 TRBV7-3 . TRBD2 15 TGTGCCAGCAGCTTGGGCGGGAGTATATCCGGGGAGCTGTTTTTT CASSLGGSISGELFF
TRBJ1-1 TRBV5-4 . . 13 TGTGCCAGCAGCTTGGGGAGGAACACTGAAGCTTTCTTT CASSLGRNTEAFF
TRBJ1-6 TRBV6-2/TRBV6-3 once . 16 TGTGCCAGCAGTTCCTACCGGGACCTGGGAGGATCACCCCTCCACTTT CASSSYRDLGGSPLHF
TRBJ1-3 TRBV28 . . 16 TGTGCCAGCAGTTTGCTGTTCGGGGGATCTGGAAACACCATATATTTT CASSLLFGGSGNTIYF
TRBJ1-2 TRBV4-2 . . 12 TGTGCCAGCAGCCAACCCCCCGGCGGTAACACCTTC CASSQPPGGNTF
TRBJ1-2 TRBV28 . . 13 TGTGCCAGCAGTTGGGACAAGAACTATGGCTACACCTTC CASSWDKNYGYTF
TRBJ1-1 TRBV29-1 . TRBD1 12 TGCAGCGTCTCACAGGGGGTGGGTGAAGCTTTCTTT CSVSQGVGEAFF
TRBJ1-2 TRBV7-9 . TRBD1 15 TGTGCCAGCAGCCGAGGAGGGACAGGAGCCGGTGGCTACACCTTC CASSRGGTGAGGYTF
TRBJ2-1 TRBV2 . . 15 TGTGCCAGCAGTGTGAGAGCTAGCGAGGTCAATGAGCAGTTCTTC CASSVRASEVNEQFF
TRBJ1-5 TRBV10-3 . TRBD1 15 TGTGCCATCAGTTCTTCTGACAGGGAAAATCAGCCCCAGCATTTT CAISSSDRENQPQHF
TRBJ1-2 TRBV29-1 . . 14 TGCAGCGTTGAGAGCCCCGGGACAACGTATGGCTACACCTTC CSVESPGTTYGYTF
TRBJ2-1 TRBV10-2 once TRBD2 16 TGCGCCAGCAGTGAGCTCGCGGGGGGAGCCTACAATGAGCAGTTCTTC CASSELAGGAYNEQFF
TRBJ2-3 TRBV6-5 . TRBD2 16 TGTGCCAGCAGTTTCAATATAGCGGGAGGTTCAGATACGCAGTATTTT CASSFNIAGGSDTQYF
TRBJ2-1 TRBV11-1 once TRBD2 14 TGTGCCAGCAGCCCCGGGACTAGCCTAGGCGAGCAGTTCTTC CASSPGTSLGEQFF
TRBJ2-2 TRBV5-1 . . 14 TGCGCCAGCAGCGTCCAAGCGGACACCGGGGAGCTGTTTTTT CASSVQADTGELFF
TRBJ1-2 TRBV29-1 . . 12 TGCAGCGTTGGTCGGGAGAACTATGGCTACACCTTC CSVGRENYGYTF
TRBJ1-2 TRBV18 once . 14 TGTGCCAGCTCACCACCGGCAGGGGACTATGGCTACACCTTC CASSPPAGDYGYTF
TRBJ1-4 TRBV19 . . 12 TGTGCCAGTACGAGTGGGCGTCGTAAACTGTTTTTT CASTSGRRKLFF
TRBJ2-1 TRBV27 . . 15 TGTGCCAGCAGTTTTCTCCCCCTAGCCGTCAATGAGCAGTTCTTC CASSFLPLAVNEQFF
TRBJ2-7 TRBV10-2 . . 14 TGCGCCAGCTCCCAGGCCTCGGAGGGCTACGAGCAGTACTTC CASSQASEGYEQYF
TRBJ2-7 TRBV28 . TRBD2 15 TGTGCCAGCAGTTTATTAAGCGGGAGTTCCTACGAGCAGTACTTC CASSLLSGSSYEQYF
TRBJ2-1 TRBV11-2 . TRBD1 16 TGTGCCAGCAGCTTAGTGGGTAGGGGGCCCCGCCCATTGCAGTTCTTC CASSLVGRGPRPLQFF
TRBJ2-1 TRBV5-3 . TRBD1 15 TGTGCCAGAAGCTTCCGGGACAGGGGCTACAATGAGCAGTTCTTC CARSFRDRGYNEQFF
TRBJ2-5 TRBV29-1 . TRBD2 14 TGCAGTGGAACCGGGACTAGCGGGAGAGAGACCCAGTACTTC CSGTGTSGRETQYF
TRBJ2-1 TRBV12-3/TRBV12-4 . . 13 TGTGCCAGCAGTTTAGAGGGGGGACTAGAGCAGTTCTTC CASSLEGGLEQFF
TRBJ2-1 TRBV10-1 . TRBD2 16 TGCGCCAGCAGTCATGGGGGACTAGCGGGGGGCAATGAGCAGTTCTTC CASSHGGLAGGNEQFF
TRBJ1-5 TRBV18 . . 13 TGTGCCAGCTCACAAGCACCGATGAGGCCCCAGCATTTT CASSQAPMRPQHF
TRBJ2-7 TRBV20-1 . . 13 TGCAGTGCTAGTTCCAGGGCAGGAGACGAGCAGTACTTC CSASSRAGDEQYF
TRBJ2-5 TRBV6-1 . TRBD2 15 TGTGCCAGCAGCACCACCGGGGCGGGGGGAGAGACCCAGTACTTC CASSTTGAGGETQYF
TRBJ1-1 TRBV18 . . 14 TGTGCCAGCTCACGAGCCGGGACTCCAATTGAAGCTTTCTTT CASSRAGTPIEAFF
TRBJ2-5 TRBV9 . TRBD1 16 TGTGCCAGCAGCGTAGGTGGACAGGGAGGTCCGGAGACCCAGTACTTC CASSVGGQGGPETQYF
TRBJ2-7 TRBV9 . . 15 TGTGCCAGCAGCGAAGGCGCACAGTCGTCCTACGAGCAGTACTTC CASSEGAQSSYEQYF
TRBJ1-1 TRBV5-5 . . 14 TGTGCCAGCAGATTACAGGTGATGAACACTGAAGCTTTCTTT CASRLQVMNTEAFF
TRBJ2-1 TRBV27 . TRBD1 16 TGTGCCAGCAGTCTCGGATGGGACAGAAGATACAATGAGCAGTTCTTC CASSLGWDRRYNEQFF
TRBJ2-1 TRBV7-8 . . 12 TGTGCCAGCAGCCCCGGCGGGGCCCTGCAGTTCTTC CASSPGGALQFF
TRBJ1-2 TRBV25-1 . TRBD1 18 TGTGCCAGCAGAAGGCCCGGGACAGCCACCACTTCTAACTATGGCTACACCTTC CASRRPGTATTSNYGYTF
TRBJ2-4 TRBV5-4 once . 14 TGTGCCAGCAGCTTGGAAGGGGCTGGCGCCATTCAGTACTTC CASSLEGAGAIQYF
TRBJ1-1 TRBV2 once . 14 TGTGCCAGCAGGGACAGTCCCGTGAACACTGAAGCTTTCTTT CASRDSPVNTEAFF
TRBJ1-5 TRBV29-1 . TRBD1 14 TGCAGCGTTGATTCGGGACAGGACAATCAGCCCCAGCATTTT CSVDSGQDNQPQHF
TRBJ2-1 TRBV24-1 . . 16 TGTGCCACCAACTTTACGGGAGCCATCTCCTACAATGAGCAGTTCTTC CATNFTGAISYNEQFF
TRBJ1-2 TRBV19 . . 13 TGTGCCAGTAGTATCTGGGTACGGGATGGCTACACCTTC CASSIWVRDGYTF
TRBJ1-2 TRBV6-5 . . 13 TGTGCCAGCAGTTACCTTCAGGGCTATGGCTACACCTTC CASSYLQGYGYTF
TRBJ2-3 TRBV7-9 . . 14 TGTGCCAGCAGCTTAGCGTGGGGGCCAGATACGCAGTATTTT CASSLAWGPDTQYF
TRBJ1-1 TRBV29-1 . TRBD1 14 TGCAGCGTTGTCAGGACAGGAATGAACACTGAAGCTTTCTTT CSVVRTGMNTEAFF
TRBJ2-6 TRBV6-5 . . 15 TGTGCCAGCAGGCCGACAGCGACTGGGGCCAACGTCCTGACTTTC CASRPTATGANVLTF
TRBJ2-3 TRBV30 . . 14 TGTGCCTGGTCCGGATGGACAAACACAGATACGCAGTATTTT CAWSGWTNTDTQYF
TRBJ1-3 TRBV7-9 . . 15 TGTGCCAGCAGCTTAGGGCGGTTCTCTGGAAACACCATATATTTT CASSLGRFSGNTIYF
TRBJ1-2 TRBV6-2/TRBV6-3 . . 12 TGTGCCAGCAGCCAAGGGGGTATGGGCTACACCTTC CASSQGGMGYTF
TRBJ1-1 TRBV5-5 . . 14 TGTGCCAGTACGGGACACCCTGCGAACACTGAAGCTTTCTTT CASTGHPANTEAFF